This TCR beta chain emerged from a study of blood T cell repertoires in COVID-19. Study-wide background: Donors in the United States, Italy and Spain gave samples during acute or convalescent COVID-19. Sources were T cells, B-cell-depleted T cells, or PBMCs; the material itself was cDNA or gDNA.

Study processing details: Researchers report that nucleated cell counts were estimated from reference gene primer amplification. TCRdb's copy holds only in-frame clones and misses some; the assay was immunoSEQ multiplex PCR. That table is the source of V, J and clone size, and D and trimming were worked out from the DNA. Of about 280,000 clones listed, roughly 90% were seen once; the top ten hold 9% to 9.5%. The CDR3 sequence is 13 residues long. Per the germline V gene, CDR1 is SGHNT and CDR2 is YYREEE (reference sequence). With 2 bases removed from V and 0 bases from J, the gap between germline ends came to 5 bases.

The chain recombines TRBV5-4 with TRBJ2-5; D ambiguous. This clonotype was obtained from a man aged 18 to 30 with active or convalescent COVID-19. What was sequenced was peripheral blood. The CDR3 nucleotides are TGTGCCAGCAGCTTCCGGGACCAAGAGACCCAGTACTTC. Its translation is CASSFRDQETQYF.